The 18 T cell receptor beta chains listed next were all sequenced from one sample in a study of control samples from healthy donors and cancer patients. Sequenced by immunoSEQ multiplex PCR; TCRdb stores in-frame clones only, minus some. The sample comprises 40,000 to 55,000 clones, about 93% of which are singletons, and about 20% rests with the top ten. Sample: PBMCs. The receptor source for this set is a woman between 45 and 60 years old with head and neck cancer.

The CDR3 DNA reads as TGTGCCAGCAGCTTACCCTTGGATGGCAATGAGCAGTTCTTC. Translated, it gives CASSLPLDGNEQFF. The chain recombines TRBV7-9 with TRBJ2-1; D is undetermined. CDR3 length: 14 amino acids. Germline assignment: CDR1 SEHNR and CDR2 FQNEAQ (reference sequence). V dropped 2 bases and J dropped 6 bases, with 11 bases sitting between them.

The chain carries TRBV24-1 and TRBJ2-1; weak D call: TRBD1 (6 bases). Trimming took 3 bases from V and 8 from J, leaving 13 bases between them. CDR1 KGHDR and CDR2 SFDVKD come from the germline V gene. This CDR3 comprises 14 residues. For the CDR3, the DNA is TGTGCCACCAGTGATCCTCAGGGGTCGGATGAGCAGTTCTTC. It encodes CATSDPQGSDEQFF.

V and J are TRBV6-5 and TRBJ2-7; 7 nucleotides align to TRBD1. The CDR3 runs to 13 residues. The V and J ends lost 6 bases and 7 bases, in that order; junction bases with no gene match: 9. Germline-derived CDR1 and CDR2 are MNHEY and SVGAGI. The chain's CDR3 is CASSGTEFLEQYF. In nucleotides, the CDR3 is TGTGCCAGCAGCGGGACAGAGTTCTTAGAGCAGTACTTC.

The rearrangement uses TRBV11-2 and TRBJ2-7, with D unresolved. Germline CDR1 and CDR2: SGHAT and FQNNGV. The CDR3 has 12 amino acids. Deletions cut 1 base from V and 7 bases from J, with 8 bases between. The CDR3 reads CASSLVLGEQYF. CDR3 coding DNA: TGTGCCAGCAGCTTAGTCCTGGGGGAGCAGTACTTC. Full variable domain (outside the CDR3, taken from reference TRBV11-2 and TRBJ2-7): EAGVAQSPRYKIIEKRQSVAFWCNPISGHATLYWYQQILGQGPKLLIQFQNNGVVDDSQLPKDRFSAERLKGVDSTLKIQPAKLEDSAVYLCASSLVLGEQYFGPGTRLTVT.

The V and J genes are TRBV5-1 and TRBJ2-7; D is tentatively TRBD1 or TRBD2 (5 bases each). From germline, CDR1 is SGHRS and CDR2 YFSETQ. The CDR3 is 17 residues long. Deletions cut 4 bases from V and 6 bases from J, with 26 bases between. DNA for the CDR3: TGCGCCAGCAGCCGGGTCCATCCGGGACCCGAATTTGGCGAGCAGTACTTC. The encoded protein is CASSRVHPGPEFGEQYF.

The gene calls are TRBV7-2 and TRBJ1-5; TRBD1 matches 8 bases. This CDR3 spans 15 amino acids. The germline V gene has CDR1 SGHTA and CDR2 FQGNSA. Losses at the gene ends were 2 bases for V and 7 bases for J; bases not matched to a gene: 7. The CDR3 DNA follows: TGTGCCAGCAGCTTAATGACAGGGGAAGGCCAGCCCCAGCATTTT. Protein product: CASSLMTGEGQPQHF.

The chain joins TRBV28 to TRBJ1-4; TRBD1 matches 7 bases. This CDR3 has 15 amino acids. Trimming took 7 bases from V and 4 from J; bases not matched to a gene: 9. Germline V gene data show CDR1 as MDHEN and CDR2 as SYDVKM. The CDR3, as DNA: TGTGCCAGCACCAGTTTGTGGGACAGTAATGAAAAACTGTTTTTT. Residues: CASTSLWDSNEKLFF.

The DNA for the CDR3 is TGCGCCAGCAGCCAAGGGGCTTGGGGGACAGGCCTCTATGGCTACACCTTC. It specifies CASSQGAWGTGLYGYTF. The rearrangement links TRBV4-1 to TRBJ1-2, with 8 positions matching TRBD1. After removal of 1 base from V and 4 bases from J, the junction contained 11 bases not matched to a gene. From germline, CDR1 is MGHRA and CDR2 YSYEKL. This CDR3 region has 17 residues.

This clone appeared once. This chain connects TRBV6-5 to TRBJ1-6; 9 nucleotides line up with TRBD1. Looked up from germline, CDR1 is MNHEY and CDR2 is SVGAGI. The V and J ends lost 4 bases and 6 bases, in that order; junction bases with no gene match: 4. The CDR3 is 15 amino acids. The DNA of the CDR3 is TGTGCCAGCAGTTTACAGGGGGCCGGTAATTCACCCCTCCACTTT. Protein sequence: CASSLQGAGNSPLHF.

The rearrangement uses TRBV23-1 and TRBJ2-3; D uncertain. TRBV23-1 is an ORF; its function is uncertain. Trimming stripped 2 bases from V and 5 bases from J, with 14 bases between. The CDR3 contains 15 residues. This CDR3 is CASSQIPWPGDTQYF. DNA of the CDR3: TGCGCCAGCAGTCAAATCCCCTGGCCTGGAGATACGCAGTATTTT.

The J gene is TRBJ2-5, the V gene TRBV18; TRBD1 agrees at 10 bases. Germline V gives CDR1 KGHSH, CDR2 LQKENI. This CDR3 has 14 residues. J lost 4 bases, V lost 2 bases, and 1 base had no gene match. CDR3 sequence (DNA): TGTGCCAGCTCACCAAGGGACAGGGGAGAGACCCAGTACTTC. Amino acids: CASSPRDRGETQYF.

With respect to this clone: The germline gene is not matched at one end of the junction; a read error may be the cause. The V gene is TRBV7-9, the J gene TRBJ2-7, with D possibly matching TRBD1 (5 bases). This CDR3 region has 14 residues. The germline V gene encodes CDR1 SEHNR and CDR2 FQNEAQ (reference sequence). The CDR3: CASNLGAGQYEQYF. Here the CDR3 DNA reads TGTGCCAGCAACTTAGGTGCAGGGCAATACGAGCAGTACTTC.

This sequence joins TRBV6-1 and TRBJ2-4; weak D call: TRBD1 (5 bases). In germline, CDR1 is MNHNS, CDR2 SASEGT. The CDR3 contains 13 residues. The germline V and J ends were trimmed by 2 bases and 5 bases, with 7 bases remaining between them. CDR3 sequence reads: CASSEWGENIQYF. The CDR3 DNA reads TGTGCCAGCAGTGAATGGGGCGAAAACATTCAGTACTTC.

CDR3 sequence (DNA): TGTGCCAGCAGCTCCGCAGTGGGAGCTGAAGCTTTCTTT. It encodes CASSSAVGAEAFF. The chain recombines TRBV11-1 with TRBJ1-1; D gene ambiguous. Germline loops: CDR1 SGHAT, CDR2 FQDESV (reference sequence). V was cut by 4 bases and J by 6 bases, with 12 bases left in between. This CDR3 is built from 13 residues. Variable domain in full (rest from reference TRBV11-1 and TRBJ1-1): EAEVAQSPRYKITEKSQAVAFWCDPISGHATLYWYRQILGQGPELLVQFQDESVVDDSQLPKDRFSAERLKGVDSTLKIQPAELGDSAMYLCASSSAVGAEAFFGQGTRLTVV.

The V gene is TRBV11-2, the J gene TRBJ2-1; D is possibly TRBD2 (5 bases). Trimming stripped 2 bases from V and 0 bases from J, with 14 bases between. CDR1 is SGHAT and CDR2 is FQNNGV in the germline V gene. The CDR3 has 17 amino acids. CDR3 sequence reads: CASSLLGLQSSYNEQFF. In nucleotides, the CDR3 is TGTGCCAGCAGCTTACTCGGACTCCAGAGCTCCTACAATGAGCAGTTCTTC.

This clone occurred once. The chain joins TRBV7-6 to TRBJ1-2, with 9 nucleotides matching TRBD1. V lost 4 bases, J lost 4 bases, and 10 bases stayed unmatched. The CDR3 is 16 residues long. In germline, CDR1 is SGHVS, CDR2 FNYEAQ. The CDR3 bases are TGTGCCAGCAGCTCCGAGGACAGGGGTTGGGGCTATGGCTACACCTTC. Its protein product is CASSSEDRGWGYGYTF.

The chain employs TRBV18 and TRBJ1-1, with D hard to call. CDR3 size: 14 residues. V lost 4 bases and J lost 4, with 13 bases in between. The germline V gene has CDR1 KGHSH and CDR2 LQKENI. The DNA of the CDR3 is TGTGCCAGCTCACTCGGATACGGGTTCACTGAAGCTTTCTTT. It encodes CASSLGYGFTEAFF. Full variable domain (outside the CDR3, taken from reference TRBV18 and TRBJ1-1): NAGVMQNPRHLVRRRGQEARLRCSPMKGHSHVYWYRQLPEEGLKFMVYLQKENIIDESGMPKERFSAEFPKEGPSILRIQQVVRGDSAAYFCASSLGYGFTEAFFGQGTRLTVV.

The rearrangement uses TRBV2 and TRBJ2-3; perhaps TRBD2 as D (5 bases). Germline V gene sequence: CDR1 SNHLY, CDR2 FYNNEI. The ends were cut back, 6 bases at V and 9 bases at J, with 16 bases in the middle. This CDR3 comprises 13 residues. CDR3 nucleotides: TGTGCCAGCAGCCCCGCCTTTGGGGAGACGCAGTATTTT. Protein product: CASSPAFGETQYF.